This TCR beta chain originates from a study of a mutant IDH1 vaccine in newly diagnosed glioma. At the level of the study: Treated patients, averaging 40.4 years, were 62.5% male and about 38% female.

Noted time point: week 5, during vaccination. The vaccine gave 300 ug of a 20-mer mutant IDH1 peptide subcutaneously per dose. There were new WHO grade 3 or 4 astrocytomas in the donors, and these were IDH1-mutant and ATRX-lost. In the case of this clone: Its antigen is not known.

Sequenced by immunoSEQ multiplex PCR; TCRdb stores in-frame clones only, minus some. In the table there are 20,000 to 30,000 clones, around four fifths of which are singletons. In germline, CDR1 is SGHDT, CDR2 YYEEEE. CDR3 length: 17 residues. V was pared by 2 bases and J by 5 bases, with 9 bases of the junction left unmatched. General study findings and limits: Top peripheral T cell clonotype shifts appeared unrelated to pseudoprogression.

The sequencing here drew on PBMCs, taken from a glioma patient whose treatment included an IDH1 peptide vaccine. The source of this sequence is a man in his forties with glioma. Some clones in this sample may be carry-over from other donors' samples. The chain has TRBV5-6 and TRBJ2-1; TRBD1 matches 11 bases. CDR3 sequence: CASSFWSGTGGNNEQFF. The DNA for the CDR3 is TGTGCCAGCAGCTTTTGGTCCGGGACAGGGGGGAACAATGAGCAGTTCTTC. Complete variable domain (other parts from reference TRBV5-6 and TRBJ2-1): DAGVTQSPTHLIKTRGQQVTLRCSPKSGHDTVSWYQQALGQGPQFIFQYYEEEERQRGNFPDRFSGHQFPNYSSELNVNALLLGDSALYLCASSFWSGTGGNNEQFFGPGTRLTVL.